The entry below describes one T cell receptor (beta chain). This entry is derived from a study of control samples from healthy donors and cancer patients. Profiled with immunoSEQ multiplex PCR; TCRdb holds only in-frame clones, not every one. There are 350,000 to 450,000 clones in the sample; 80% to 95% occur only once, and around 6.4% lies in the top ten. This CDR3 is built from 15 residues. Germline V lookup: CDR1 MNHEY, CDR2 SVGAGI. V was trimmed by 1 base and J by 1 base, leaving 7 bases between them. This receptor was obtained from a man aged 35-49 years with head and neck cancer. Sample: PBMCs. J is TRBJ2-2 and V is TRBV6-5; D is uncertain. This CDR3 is CASSYWQRNTGELFF. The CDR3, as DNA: TGTGCCAGCAGTTACTGGCAGAGGAACACCGGGGAGCTGTTTTTT.